The 18 T cell receptor beta chains presented below share a single source sample, sequenced in a study of shared clonotypes between healthy human individuals. It was CD45RO-negative cells, positively selected for CCR7, that made up naive CD8 cells, with terminally differentiated effector memory CD45RA+ cells excluded. The data were produced by immunoSEQ multiplex PCR, yet TCRdb's version contains in-frame clones alone and is incomplete. The sample lists about 650,000 clones, around 95% seen once, with 0.1% to 0.11% in the top ten. The specimen sequenced was naive CD8+ T cells sorted from blood. The receptors were sampled from a young woman in good health.

The chain employs TRBV6-6 and TRBJ1-3; D gene ambiguous. This CDR3 has 14 amino acids. The germline V gene has CDR1 MNHNY and CDR2 SVGAGI (reference sequence). Trimming pared 2 bases from V and 0 bases from J, leaving 5 bases between. CDR3 in amino acids: CASSYTSSGNTIYF. As DNA, the CDR3 is TGTGCCAGCAGTTACACGAGCTCTGGAAACACCATATATTTT.

This chain joins TRBV7-9 and TRBJ2-7; no firm D call. Trimming shortened V by 1 base and J by 5 bases, and 12 bases separated the two germline ends. The CDR3 sequence is 14 residues long. The V gene's germline CDR1 is SEHNR and CDR2 FQNEAQ (reference sequence). CDR3 in amino acids: CASSLVDGFDEQYF. The CDR3 nucleotides read TGTGCCAGCAGCTTAGTTGACGGGTTCGACGAGCAGTACTTC.

The chain is built from TRBV11-2 and TRBJ2-7; 7 positions agree with TRBD1. This CDR3 region has 15 residues. Germline-derived CDR1 and CDR2 are SGHAT and FQNNGV. With V trimmed by 5 bases and J by 3 bases, 10 bases remained unmatched. As DNA, the CDR3 is TGTGCCAGCAGCATAGGGGACAGCTATTACTACGAGCAGTACTTC. Encoded protein: CASSIGDSYYYEQYF.

This chain connects TRBV27 to TRBJ2-5; D may match TRBD1 or TRBD2 (6 bases each). Matching the DNA end better, TRBJ2-7 makes the J call doubtful. This CDR3 comprises 14 residues. From germline, CDR1 is MNHEY and CDR2 SMNVEV (reference sequence). CDR3 loop: CASTVGGGSYEQYF. The CDR3 DNA reads as TGTGCCAGCACCGTTGGAGGGGGAAGCTACGAGCAGTACTTC.

About this clone: This sample includes further DNA sequences coding for the same CDR3. V gene TRBV5-4 combines with J gene TRBJ2-5, with no clear D. CDR3 length: 13 residues. Germline lookup yields CDR1 SGHNT and CDR2 YYREEE (reference sequence). With 0 bases removed from V and 3 bases from J, the gap between germline ends came to 6 bases. CDR3 protein: CASSLVEKETQYF. CDR3 nucleotide sequence: TGTGCCAGCAGCTTGGTGGAGAAAGAGACCCAGTACTTC.

In DNA form, the CDR3 reads TGCAGCGTTGAAGGAGGGACTAGCGGTTCAACCTACGAGCAGTACTTC. Protein product: CSVEGGTSGSTYEQYF. V is TRBV29-1 and J is TRBJ2-7; 11 positions agree with TRBD2. The CDR3 loop spans 16 amino acids. Losses at the gene ends were 1 base for V and 2 bases for J; bases not matched to a gene: 7. The germline V gene encodes CDR1 SQVTM and CDR2 ANQGSEA.

A single count supports this clone. This chain uses TRBV28 with TRBJ2-7, with 7 positions matching TRBD1. V was clipped by 5 bases and J by 1 base; unmatched bases: 11. The CDR3 has 16 residues. In germline, CDR1 is MDHEN, CDR2 SYDVKM. CDR3 bases: TGTGCCAGCAGTCCCGGACAGGAACAAACTTCCTACGAGCAGTACTTC. Residues: CASSPGQEQTSYEQYF. The full variable domain, in which reference TRBV28 and TRBJ2-7 provide the parts outside the CDR3, is DVKVTQSSRYLVKRTGEKVFLECVQDMDHENMFWYRQDPGLGLRLIYFSYDVKMKEKGDIPEGYSVSREKKERFSLILESASTNQTSMYLCASSPGQEQTSYEQYFGPGTRLTVT.

This clone showed up just once. The chain joins TRBV15 to TRBJ2-7; D gene unclear. The V end was cut by 5 bases, the J end by 0 bases, with 11 bases between. Germline CDR1 LNHNV, CDR2 YYDKDF (reference sequence). The CDR3 sequence is 14 residues long. Here the CDR3 reads CATSAKGASYEQYF. DNA for the CDR3: TGTGCCACCAGCGCAAAGGGTGCCTCCTACGAGCAGTACTTC.

For this clone: Other DNA sequences in the same sample also yield this CDR3. The rearrangement uses TRBV25-1 and TRBJ2-3; D is undetermined. Germline CDR1 and CDR2: MGHDK and SYGVNS. Trimming shortened V by 3 bases and J by 4 bases, and 5 bases separated the two germline ends. The CDR3 covers 12 residues. Here the CDR3 reads CASSEYPDTQYF. The CDR3 nucleotides read TGTGCCAGCAGTGAGTACCCAGATACGCAGTATTTT.

This sequence joins TRBV7-9 and TRBJ2-5; D uncertain. Germline V lookup: CDR1 SEHNR, CDR2 FQNEAQ (reference sequence). This CDR3 has 13 residues. The V gene lost 1 base and the J gene lost 6 bases, with 9 bases spanning the gap. DNA of the CDR3: TGTGCCAGCAGCTTAGTCTCCGGAAAGACCCAGTACTTC. Encoded protein: CASSLVSGKTQYF.

This sequence joins TRBV27 and TRBJ2-7; either TRBD1 or TRBD2 may fit D (5 bases each). This CDR3 comprises 15 residues. Germline V CDR1 and CDR2: MNHEY, SMNVEV (reference sequence). V lost 3 bases and J 3 bases, leaving 15 bases between the germline ends. The CDR3 DNA reads TGTGCCAGCAGTTTGTCGGCAGGGAGACTCTACGAGCAGTACTTC. Translated, it gives CASSLSAGRLYEQYF.

The chain employs TRBV6-5 and TRBJ2-5; possibly TRBD2 for D (5 bases). The germline V and J ends were trimmed by 5 bases and 3 bases, with 16 bases remaining between them. Germline CDR1 MNHEY, CDR2 SVGAGI. The CDR3 runs to 15 residues. Here the CDR3 reads CASSPFSGWEETQYF. Written as DNA, the CDR3 is TGTGCCAGCAGTCCCTTTTCGGGATGGGAAGAGACCCAGTACTTC.

V and J are TRBV28 and TRBJ2-2; 9 bases align to TRBD1. Germline loops: CDR1 MDHEN, CDR2 SYDVKM. With V trimmed by 3 bases and J by 6 bases, 5 bases remained unmatched. There are 15 residues in the CDR3. CDR3 sequence reads: CASSFGTGYSGELFF. Here the CDR3 DNA reads TGTGCCAGCAGTTTCGGGACAGGGTACTCCGGGGAGCTGTTTTTT.

The V and J genes are TRBV30 and TRBJ2-3; 8 bases are shared with TRBD2. This CDR3 is built from 15 residues. Germline V gene sequence: CDR1 GTSNPN, CDR2 SVGIG (reference sequence). V lost 1 base and J lost 2; bases outside the gene matches: 5. The CDR3 loop is CAWSGLAGYTDTQYF. CDR3 coding DNA: TGTGCCTGGAGTGGGTTAGCGGGATACACAGATACGCAGTATTTT.

The chain carries TRBV27 and TRBJ1-4; TRBD1 aligns across 9 bases. CDR3 length: 15 residues. Germline CDR1 and CDR2: MNHEY and SMNVEV (reference sequence). Losses at the gene ends were 5 bases for V and 8 bases for J; bases not matched to a gene: 9. CDR3 sequence: CASSTNRGRGEKLFF. In nucleotides, the CDR3 is TGTGCCAGCAGTACCAACAGGGGGCGAGGAGAAAAACTGTTTTTT.

The J gene is TRBJ1-3, the V gene TRBV2; no reliable D call. This CDR3 has 15 amino acids. The germline V gene encodes CDR1 SNHLY and CDR2 FYNNEI. Trimming took off 2 bases at V and 2 bases at J, with 10 bases between the two ends. This CDR3 reads CASSEIGGTGNTIYF. The DNA for the CDR3 is TGTGCCAGCAGTGAAATAGGAGGGACTGGAAACACCATATATTTT. Looking up the rest from reference TRBV2 and TRBJ1-3 gives the full variable domain: EPEVTQTPSHQVTQMGQEVILRCVPISNHLYFYWYRQILGQKVEFLVSFYNNEISEKSEIFDDQFSVERPDGSNFTLKIRSTKLEDSAMYFCASSEIGGTGNTIYFGEGSWLTVV.

The genes are TRBV7-9 and TRBJ2-7; D gene uncertain. Germline assignment: CDR1 SEHNR and CDR2 FQNEAQ (reference sequence). The CDR3 length is 14 residues. V dropped 1 base and J dropped 5 bases, with 12 bases sitting between them. The CDR3 is CASSLVAVPHEQYF. DNA for the CDR3: TGTGCCAGCAGCTTAGTTGCGGTCCCCCACGAGCAGTACTTC.

The chain links TRBV10-3 to TRBJ2-7; perhaps TRBD2 as D (5 bases). CDR3 length: 12 amino acids. Trimming took 6 bases from V and 3 from J, leaving 9 bases between them. Germline V CDR1 and CDR2: ENHRY, SYGVKD. This chain's CDR3 is CAIRDSNYEQYF. DNA of the CDR3: TGTGCCATCAGGGACTCCAACTACGAGCAGTACTTC.